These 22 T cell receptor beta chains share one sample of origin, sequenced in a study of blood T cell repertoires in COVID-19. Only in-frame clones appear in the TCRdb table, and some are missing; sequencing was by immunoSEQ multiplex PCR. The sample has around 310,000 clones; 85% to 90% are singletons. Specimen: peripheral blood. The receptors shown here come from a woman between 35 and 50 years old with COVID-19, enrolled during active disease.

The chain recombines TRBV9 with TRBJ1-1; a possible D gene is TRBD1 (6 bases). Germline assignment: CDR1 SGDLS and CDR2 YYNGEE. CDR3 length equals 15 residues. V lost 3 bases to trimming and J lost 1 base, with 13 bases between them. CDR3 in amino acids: CASSGRQEKNTEAFF. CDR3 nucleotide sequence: TGTGCCAGCAGCGGGCGACAGGAGAAGAACACTGAAGCTTTCTTT.

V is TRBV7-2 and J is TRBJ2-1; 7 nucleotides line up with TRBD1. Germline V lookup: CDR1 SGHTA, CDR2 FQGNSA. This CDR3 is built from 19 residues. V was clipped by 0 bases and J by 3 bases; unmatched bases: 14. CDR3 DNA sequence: TGTGCCAGCAGCTTAGCTCCCCTCGGGACAGTTGCGGACTACAATGAGCAGTTCTTC. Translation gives CASSLAPLGTVADYNEQFF.

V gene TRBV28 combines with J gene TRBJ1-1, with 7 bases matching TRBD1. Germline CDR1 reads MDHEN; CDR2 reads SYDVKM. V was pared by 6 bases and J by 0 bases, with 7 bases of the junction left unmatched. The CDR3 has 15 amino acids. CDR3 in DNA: TGTGCCAGCAGCCCGAGAGGGACAGTGAACACTGAAGCTTTCTTT. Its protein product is CASSPRGTVNTEAFF. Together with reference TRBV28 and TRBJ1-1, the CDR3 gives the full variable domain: DVKVTQSSRYLVKRTGEKVFLECVQDMDHENMFWYRQDPGLGLRLIYFSYDVKMKEKGDIPEGYSVSREKKERFSLILESASTNQTSMYLCASSPRGTVNTEAFFGQGTRLTVV.

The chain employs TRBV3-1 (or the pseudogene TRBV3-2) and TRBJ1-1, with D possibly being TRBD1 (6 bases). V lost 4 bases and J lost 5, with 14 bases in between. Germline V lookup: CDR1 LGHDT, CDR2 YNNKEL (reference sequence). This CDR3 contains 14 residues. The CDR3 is CASSLYRVETEAFF. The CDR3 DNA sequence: TGTGCCAGCAGCCTATACAGGGTGGAAACTGAAGCTTTCTTT.

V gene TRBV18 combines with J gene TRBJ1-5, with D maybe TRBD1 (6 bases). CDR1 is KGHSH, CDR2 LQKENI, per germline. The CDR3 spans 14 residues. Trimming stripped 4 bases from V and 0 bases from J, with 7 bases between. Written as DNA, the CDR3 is TGTGCCAGCTCACGCAGGGGTAGCAATCAGCCCCAGCATTTT. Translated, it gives CASSRRGSNQPQHF.

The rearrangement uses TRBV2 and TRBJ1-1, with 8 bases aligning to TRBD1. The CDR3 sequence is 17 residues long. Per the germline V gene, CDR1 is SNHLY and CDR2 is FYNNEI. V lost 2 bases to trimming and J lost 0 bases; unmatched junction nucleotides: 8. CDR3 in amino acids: CASSEKGTGFMNTEAFF. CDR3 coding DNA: TGTGCCAGCAGTGAAAAAGGGACAGGCTTCATGAACACTGAAGCTTTCTTT.

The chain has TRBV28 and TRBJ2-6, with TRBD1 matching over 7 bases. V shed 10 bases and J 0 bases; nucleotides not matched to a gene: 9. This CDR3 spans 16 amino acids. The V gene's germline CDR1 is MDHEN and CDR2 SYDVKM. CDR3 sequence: CATTDRQVSGANVLTF. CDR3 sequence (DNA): TGTGCCACGACGGACAGGCAAGTCTCTGGGGCCAACGTCCTGACTTTC. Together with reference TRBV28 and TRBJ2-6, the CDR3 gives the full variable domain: DVKVTQSSRYLVKRTGEKVFLECVQDMDHENMFWYRQDPGLGLRLIYFSYDVKMKEKGDIPEGYSVSREKKERFSLILESASTNQTSMYLCATTDRQVSGANVLTFGAGSRLTVL.

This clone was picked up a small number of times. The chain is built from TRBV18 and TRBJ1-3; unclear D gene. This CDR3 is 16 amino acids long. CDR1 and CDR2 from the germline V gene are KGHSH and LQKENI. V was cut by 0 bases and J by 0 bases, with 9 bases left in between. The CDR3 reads CASSPPGWVSGNTIYF. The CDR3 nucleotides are TGTGCCAGCTCACCACCCGGGTGGGTCTCTGGAAACACCATATATTTT.

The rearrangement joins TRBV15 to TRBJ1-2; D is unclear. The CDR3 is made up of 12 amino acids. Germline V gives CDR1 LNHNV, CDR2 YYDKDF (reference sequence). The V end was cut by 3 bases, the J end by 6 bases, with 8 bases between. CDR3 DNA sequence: TGTGCCACCAGCAGGGGGAGGGATGGCTACACCTTC. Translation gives CATSRGRDGYTF.

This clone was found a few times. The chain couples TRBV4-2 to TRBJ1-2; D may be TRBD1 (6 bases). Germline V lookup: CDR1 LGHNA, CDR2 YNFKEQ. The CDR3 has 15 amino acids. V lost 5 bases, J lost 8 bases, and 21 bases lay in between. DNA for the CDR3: TGTGCCAGCAGCTCTCTGGGGGCAGACTGGGGAGGCTACACCTTC. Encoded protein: CASSSLGADWGGYTF.

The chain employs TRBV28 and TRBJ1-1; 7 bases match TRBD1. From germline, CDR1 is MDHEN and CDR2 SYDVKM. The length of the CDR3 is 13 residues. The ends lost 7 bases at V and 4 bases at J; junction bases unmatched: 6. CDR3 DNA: TGTGCCAGCACCGTAACAGGGGTCACTGAAGCTTTCTTT. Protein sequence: CASTVTGVTEAFF.

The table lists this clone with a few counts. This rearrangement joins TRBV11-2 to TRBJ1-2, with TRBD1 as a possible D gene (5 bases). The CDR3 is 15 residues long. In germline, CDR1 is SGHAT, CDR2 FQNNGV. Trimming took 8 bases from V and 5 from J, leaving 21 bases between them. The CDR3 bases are TGTGCCAGCTCTCTAGGCGGGGGAGGTTATTATGGCTACACCTTC. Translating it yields CASSLGGGGYYGYTF.

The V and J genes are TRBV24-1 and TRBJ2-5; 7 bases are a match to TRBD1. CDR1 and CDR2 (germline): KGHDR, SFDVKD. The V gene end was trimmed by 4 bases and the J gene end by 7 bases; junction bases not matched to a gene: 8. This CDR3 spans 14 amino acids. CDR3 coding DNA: TGTGCCACCAGTGAAAGACAGGGAGCCGGGACCCAGTACTTC. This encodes CATSERQGAGTQYF.

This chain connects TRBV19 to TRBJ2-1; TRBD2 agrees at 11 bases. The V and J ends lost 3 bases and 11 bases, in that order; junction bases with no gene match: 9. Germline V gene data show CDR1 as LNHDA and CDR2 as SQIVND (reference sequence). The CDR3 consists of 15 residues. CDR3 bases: TGTGCCAGTAGTATGGGGGGTACTAGCGGGAGAAAGCAGTTCTTC. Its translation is CASSMGGTSGRKQFF. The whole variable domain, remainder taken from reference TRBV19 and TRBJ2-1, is DGGITQSPKYLFRKEGQNVTLSCEQNLNHDAMYWYRQDPGQGLRLIYYSQIVNDFQKGDIAEGYSVSREKKESFPLTVTSAQKNPTAFYLCASSMGGTSGRKQFFGPGTRLTVL.

The CDR3 DNA sequence: TGTGCCAGCGCTACCGGGCCGAAGCGGGGCTACACCTTC. Amino acids: CASATGPKRGYTF. The chain joins TRBV7-2 to TRBJ1-2; D gene unclear. Per the germline V gene, CDR1 is SGHTA and CDR2 is FQGNSA. This CDR3 has 13 amino acids. Trimming left V 8 bases short and J 8 bases short, with 18 bases between.

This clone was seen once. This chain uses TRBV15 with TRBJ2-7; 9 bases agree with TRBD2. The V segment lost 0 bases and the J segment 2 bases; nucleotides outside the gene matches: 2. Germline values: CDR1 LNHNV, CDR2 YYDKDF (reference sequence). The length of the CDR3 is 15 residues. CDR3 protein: CATSRDSGGPYEQYF. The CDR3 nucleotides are TGTGCCACCAGCAGAGATAGCGGGGGACCCTACGAGCAGTACTTC.

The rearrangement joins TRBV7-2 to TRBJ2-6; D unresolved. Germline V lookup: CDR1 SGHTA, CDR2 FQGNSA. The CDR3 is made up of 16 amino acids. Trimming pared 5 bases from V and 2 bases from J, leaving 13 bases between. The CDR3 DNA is TGTGCCAGCAGCCCCCGCTTGGCTGCTGGGGCCAACGTCCTGACTTTC. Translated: CASSPRLAAGANVLTF.

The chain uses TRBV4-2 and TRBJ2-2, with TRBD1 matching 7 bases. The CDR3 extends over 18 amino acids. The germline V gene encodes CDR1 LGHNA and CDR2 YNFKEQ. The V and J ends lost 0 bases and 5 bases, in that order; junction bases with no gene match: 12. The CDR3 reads CASSQDRGRGTDTGELFF. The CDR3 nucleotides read TGTGCCAGCAGCCAAGACCGGGGCAGGGGGACGGATACCGGGGAGCTGTTTTTT.

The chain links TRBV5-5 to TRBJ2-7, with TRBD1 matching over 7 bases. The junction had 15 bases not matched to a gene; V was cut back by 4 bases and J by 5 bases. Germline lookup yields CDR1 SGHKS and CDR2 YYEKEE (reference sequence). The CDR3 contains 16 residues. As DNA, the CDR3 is TGTGCCAGCAGCCAAGGGCCGAGACAGGGTCGCGACGAGCAGTACTTC. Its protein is CASSQGPRQGRDEQYF.

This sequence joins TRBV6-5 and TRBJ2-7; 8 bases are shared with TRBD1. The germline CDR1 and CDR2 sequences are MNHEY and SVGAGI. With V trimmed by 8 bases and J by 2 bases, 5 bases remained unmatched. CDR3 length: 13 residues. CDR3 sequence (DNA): TGTGCCAGCGGACAGGGTGTAACCTACGAGCAGTACTTC. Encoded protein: CASGQGVTYEQYF.

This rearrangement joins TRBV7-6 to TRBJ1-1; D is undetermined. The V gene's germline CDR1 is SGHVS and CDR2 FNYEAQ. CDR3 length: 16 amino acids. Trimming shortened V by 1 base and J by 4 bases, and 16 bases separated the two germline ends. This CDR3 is CASSLEASGIGTEAFF. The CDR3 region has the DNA TGTGCCAGCAGCTTAGAGGCCTCGGGGATTGGCACTGAAGCTTTCTTT.

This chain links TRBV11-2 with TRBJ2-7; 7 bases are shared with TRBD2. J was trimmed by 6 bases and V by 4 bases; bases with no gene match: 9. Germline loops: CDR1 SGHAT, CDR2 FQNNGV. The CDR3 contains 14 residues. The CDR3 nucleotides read TGTGCCAGCAGCTATTTAGGGAGGGCTGGCGAGCAGTACTTC. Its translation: CASSYLGRAGEQYF.